These T cell receptor beta chains were read from a single sample in a study of identical twins. TCRdb processed the 5' RACE reads anew with MiXCR; each CDR3 protein has one entry. The sample holds fewer than 250,000 distinct CDR3 sequences, around 9.6% seen once. What was sequenced was memory (CD45RO+) T cells sorted from blood. These receptor sequences come from a woman aged 18-29 years in good health. Each CDR3 is given with its conserved first and last residue. The D gene is left open where the match is weak. Not all rows give a size; the values are once, few, many and, for expanded clones, a class.

cdr3_nt: TGTGCCAGCGGAACGGGACAGGGGGCGCGCGAGCAGTACTTC; cdr3_aa: CASGTGQGAREQYF; j_call: TRBJ2-7; d_call: TRBD1; clone_size: NA; v_call: TRBV12-3/TRBV12-4
cdr3_nt: TGTGCCAGCATTTTGAGGGGCGCGAATCAGCCCCAGCATTTT; cdr3_aa: CASILRGANQPQHF; j_call: TRBJ1-5; d_call: NA; clone_size: NA; v_call: TRBV6-5
cdr3_nt: TGTGCCAGCAGTGCCGGGACAGCCTCCTACGAGCAGTACTTC; cdr3_aa: CASSAGTASYEQYF; j_call: TRBJ2-7; d_call: TRBD1; clone_size: many; v_call: TRBV12-3/TRBV12-4
cdr3_nt: TGCGCCAGCAGCCGGACAGCCAGTAATTCACCCCTCCACTTT; cdr3_aa: CASSRTASNSPLHF; j_call: TRBJ1-6; d_call: NA; clone_size: many; v_call: TRBV5-1
cdr3_nt: TGTGCCAGCAGTTTACAGGGATACGGTGGCTACACCTTC; cdr3_aa: CASSLQGYGGYTF; j_call: TRBJ1-2; d_call: NA; clone_size: many; v_call: TRBV12-3/TRBV12-4
cdr3_nt: TGTGCCAGCAGCTTAGGAGCCACTCATACCCCCACAGATACGCAGTATTTT; cdr3_aa: CASSLGATHTPTDTQYF; j_call: TRBJ2-3; d_call: NA; clone_size: NA; v_call: TRBV7-9
cdr3_nt: TGTGCCAGCAGCTTAGAACGAGCTAGCGGGAAACGCCCTTTCGTGCAGTACTTC; cdr3_aa: CASSLERASGKRPFVQYF; j_call: TRBJ2-7; d_call: TRBD2; clone_size: few; v_call: TRBV11-1
cdr3_nt: TGTGCCAGTAGTACGGGACAACGGAAAAATGAGCAGTTCTTC; cdr3_aa: CASSTGQRKNEQFF; j_call: TRBJ2-1; d_call: NA; clone_size: NA; v_call: TRBV19
cdr3_nt: TGTGCCAGCAGTGTCTTGGATAGCGGGATCTCCTACAATGAGCAGTTCTTC; cdr3_aa: CASSVLDSGISYNEQFF; j_call: TRBJ2-1; d_call: TRBD2; clone_size: few; v_call: TRBV25-1
cdr3_nt: TGCAGTGCTAGAGATCCGACCACAGATACGCAGTATTTT; cdr3_aa: CSARDPTTDTQYF; j_call: TRBJ2-3; d_call: NA; clone_size: NA; v_call: TRBV20-1
cdr3_nt: TGTGCCAGCAGCCTCACGGGCCCGAACACTGAAGCTTTCTTT; cdr3_aa: CASSLTGPNTEAFF; j_call: TRBJ1-1; d_call: NA; clone_size: many; v_call: TRBV27
cdr3_nt: TGCAGTGCTAGCGATCCAAGCACTGAAGCTTTCTTT; cdr3_aa: CSASDPSTEAFF; j_call: TRBJ1-1; d_call: NA; clone_size: few; v_call: TRBV20-1
cdr3_nt: TGTGCCAGCAGTCGTACCCCACAGGCTACCACAGATACGCAGTATTTT; cdr3_aa: CASSRTPQATTDTQYF; j_call: TRBJ2-3; d_call: NA; clone_size: NA; v_call: TRBV11-2
cdr3_nt: TGTGCCAGCATCACCGGGACAGGGTCCTTCGAGCAGTACTTC; cdr3_aa: CASITGTGSFEQYF; j_call: TRBJ2-7; d_call: TRBD1; clone_size: NA; v_call: TRBV6-2/TRBV6-3
cdr3_nt: TGTGCCAGCAGTTTAAGGCGTCAGATATATGCCTACACCTTC; cdr3_aa: CASSLRRQIYAYTF; j_call: TRBJ1-2; d_call: NA; clone_size: NA; v_call: TRBV27
cdr3_nt: TGCAGCGTTGAAGCCTTGGAGGGACAGGTCCAAGAGACCCAGTACTTC; cdr3_aa: CSVEALEGQVQETQYF; j_call: TRBJ2-5; d_call: TRBD1; clone_size: once; v_call: TRBV29-1
cdr3_nt: TGTGCCAGCATGGGGGAGAGGCAGCCCCAGCATTTT; cdr3_aa: CASMGERQPQHF; j_call: TRBJ1-5; d_call: NA; clone_size: NA; v_call: TRBV2
cdr3_nt: TGTGCCAGCAGCTTGGCGAGCGGGGAGCAGTTCTTC; cdr3_aa: CASSLASGEQFF; j_call: TRBJ2-1; d_call: NA; clone_size: many; v_call: TRBV5-5
cdr3_nt: TGTGCTAGCAGCCCCGGCCCGGGACAGGGGGCGGAGGGAAACACCATATATTTT; cdr3_aa: CASSPGPGQGAEGNTIYF; j_call: TRBJ1-3; d_call: TRBD1; clone_size: few; v_call: TRBV7-7
cdr3_nt: TGTGCCAGCGGGGGGGGAACCAACTATGGCTACACCTTC; cdr3_aa: CASGGGTNYGYTF; j_call: TRBJ1-2; d_call: NA; clone_size: many; v_call: TRBV7-2
cdr3_nt: TGTGCCAGCAGCGTATGGGGCGGGGGGGCGGATACGCAGTATTTT; cdr3_aa: CASSVWGGGADTQYF; j_call: TRBJ2-3; d_call: TRBD2; clone_size: few; v_call: TRBV7-3
cdr3_nt: TGTGCCAGCAGCTCAGCGTATAATTCACCCCTCCACTTT; cdr3_aa: CASSSAYNSPLHF; j_call: TRBJ1-6; d_call: NA; clone_size: NA; v_call: TRBV7-9
cdr3_nt: TGTGCCATCAGTGAGTCGGTAGGGGATCCCGCCTACAATGAGCAGTTCTTC; cdr3_aa: CAISESVGDPAYNEQFF; j_call: TRBJ2-1; d_call: NA; clone_size: NA; v_call: TRBV10-3
cdr3_nt: TGTGCCAGCTCGTGGCAGGTCTCGTGGGAGCAGTACTTC; cdr3_aa: CASSWQVSWEQYF; j_call: TRBJ2-7; d_call: NA; clone_size: NA; v_call: TRBV18
cdr3_nt: TGCGCCAGCAGTGAGGCGACTAGTCGACGCGAGCAGTACTTC; cdr3_aa: CASSEATSRREQYF; j_call: TRBJ2-7; d_call: NA; clone_size: NA; v_call: TRBV10-2
cdr3_nt: TGTGCCAGCAGCTTATGGGTTGTGAACACTGAAGCTTTCTTT; cdr3_aa: CASSLWVVNTEAFF; j_call: TRBJ1-1; d_call: NA; clone_size: NA; v_call: TRBV7-9
cdr3_nt: TGTGCCAGCAGCTACAACCGGAATCGACTAGCGGGAGACCCGGAGACCCAGTACTTC; cdr3_aa: CASSYNRNRLAGDPETQYF; j_call: TRBJ2-5; d_call: TRBD2; clone_size: NA; v_call: TRBV6-2/TRBV6-3
cdr3_nt: TGTGCCAGCTTCAGGGCGATGAACACTGAAGCTTTCTTT; cdr3_aa: CASFRAMNTEAFF; j_call: TRBJ1-1; d_call: NA; clone_size: NA; v_call: TRBV2
cdr3_nt: TGTGCCTGGAGTGAAAACGGGAACACTGAAGCTTTCTTT; cdr3_aa: CAWSENGNTEAFF; j_call: TRBJ1-1; d_call: NA; clone_size: many; v_call: TRBV30
cdr3_nt: TGTGCCAGCAGCTCCCGACTAGCGGGGACCTACGAGCAGTACTTC; cdr3_aa: CASSSRLAGTYEQYF; j_call: TRBJ2-7; d_call: TRBD2; clone_size: few; v_call: TRBV7-2
cdr3_nt: TGTGCCAGCAGTGAAGTGGCGAACACTGAAGCTTTCTTT; cdr3_aa: CASSEVANTEAFF; j_call: TRBJ1-1; d_call: NA; clone_size: NA; v_call: TRBV2
cdr3_nt: TGTGCCAGCAGAGGCGGGCCTAATAGGAACACCGGGGAGCTGTTTTTT; cdr3_aa: CASRGGPNRNTGELFF; j_call: TRBJ2-2; d_call: NA; clone_size: few; v_call: TRBV6-1
cdr3_nt: TGCAGTGCTAGGAGGCTAGCGGGAGATGGAGATACGCAGTATTTT; cdr3_aa: CSARRLAGDGDTQYF; j_call: TRBJ2-3; d_call: TRBD2; clone_size: few; v_call: TRBV20-1
cdr3_nt: TGTGCCGTCGGGACAGCCTACTATGGCTACACCTTC; cdr3_aa: CAVGTAYYGYTF; j_call: TRBJ1-2; d_call: TRBD1; clone_size: few; v_call: TRBV2
cdr3_nt: TGTGCCATCAGTGTACAGGGATACGATACGCAGTATTTT; cdr3_aa: CAISVQGYDTQYF; j_call: TRBJ2-3; d_call: NA; clone_size: few; v_call: TRBV10-3
cdr3_nt: TGCAGTGCTAGTAGGGGGTGGGACACTGAAGCTTTCTTT; cdr3_aa: CSASRGWDTEAFF; j_call: TRBJ1-1; d_call: NA; clone_size: many; v_call: TRBV20-1
cdr3_nt: TGTGCCAGCAGGCCCAGACAGAACTTGAACACTGAAGCTTTCTTT; cdr3_aa: CASRPRQNLNTEAFF; j_call: TRBJ1-1; d_call: NA; clone_size: many; v_call: TRBV7-2